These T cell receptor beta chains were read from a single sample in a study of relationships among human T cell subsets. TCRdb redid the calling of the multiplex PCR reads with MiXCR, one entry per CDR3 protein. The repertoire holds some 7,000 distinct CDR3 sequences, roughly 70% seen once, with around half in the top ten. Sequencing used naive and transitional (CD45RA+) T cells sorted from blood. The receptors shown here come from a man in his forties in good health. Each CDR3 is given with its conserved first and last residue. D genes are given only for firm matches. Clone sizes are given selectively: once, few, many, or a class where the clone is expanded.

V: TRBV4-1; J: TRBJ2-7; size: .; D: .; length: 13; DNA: TGCGCCAGCAGACTTACTCCCGAATTGGAGCAGTACTTC; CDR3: CASRLTPELEQYF
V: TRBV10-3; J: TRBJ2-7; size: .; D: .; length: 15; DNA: TGTGCCATCAGTGAGGCGTCAAGCCTGGCCTACGAGCAGTACTTC; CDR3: CAISEASSLAYEQYF
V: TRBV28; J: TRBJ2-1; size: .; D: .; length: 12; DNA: TGTGCCAGCAGTCCGAGTTTCAATGAGCAGTTCTTC; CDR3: CASSPSFNEQFF
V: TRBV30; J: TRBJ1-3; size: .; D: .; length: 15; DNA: TGTGCCTGGGGTCCCTGGGGGGGTTTCGGAAACACCATATATTTT; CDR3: CAWGPWGGFGNTIYF
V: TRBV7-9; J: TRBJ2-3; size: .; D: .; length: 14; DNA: TGTGCCAGCAGCTCAGTCGGGGCCACAGATACGCAGTATTTT; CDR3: CASSSVGATDTQYF
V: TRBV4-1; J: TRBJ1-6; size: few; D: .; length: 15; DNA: TGCGCCAGCAGCCAAGATCTGGGCGGAGATTCACCCCTCCACTTT; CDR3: CASSQDLGGDSPLHF
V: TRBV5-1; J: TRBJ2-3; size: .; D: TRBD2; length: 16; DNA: TGCGCCAGCAGCCATGGGACTAGCGGAGCTGGAGATACGCAGTATTTT; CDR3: CASSHGTSGAGDTQYF
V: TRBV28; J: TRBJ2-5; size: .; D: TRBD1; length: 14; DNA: TGTGCCAGCAGTTTCCGGGACAGGCAAGAGACCCAGTACTTC; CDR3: CASSFRDRQETQYF
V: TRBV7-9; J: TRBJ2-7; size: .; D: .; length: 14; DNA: TGTGCCAGCAGCGACCAGGAGCTTCCCTCCGAGCAGTACTTC; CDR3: CASSDQELPSEQYF
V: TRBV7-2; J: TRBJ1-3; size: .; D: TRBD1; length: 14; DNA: TGTGCCAGCAGCCCGCGGGACAGTGGAAACACCATATATTTT; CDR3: CASSPRDSGNTIYF
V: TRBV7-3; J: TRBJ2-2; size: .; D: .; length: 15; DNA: TGTGCCAGCAGCTTAGGCGGCTACGGCACCGGGGAGCTGTTTTTT; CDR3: CASSLGGYGTGELFF
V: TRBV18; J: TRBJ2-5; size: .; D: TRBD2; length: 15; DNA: TGTGCCAGCTCACGATCCCTAGCGGGAGAGGAGACCCAGTACTTC; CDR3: CASSRSLAGEETQYF
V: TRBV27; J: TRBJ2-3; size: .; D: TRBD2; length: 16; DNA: TGTGCCAGCAGTCCCGGACTAGCGGGGGCCCCAGATACGCAGTATTTT; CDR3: CASSPGLAGAPDTQYF
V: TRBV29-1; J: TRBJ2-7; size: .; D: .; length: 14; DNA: TGCAGCGTTAGCCTCCGGGACCGCCCCTACGAGCAGTACTTC; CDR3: CSVSLRDRPYEQYF
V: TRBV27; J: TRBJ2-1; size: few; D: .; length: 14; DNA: TGTGCCAGCAGTCCCTCCGGGAGTTTCAATGAGCAGTTCTTC; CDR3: CASSPSGSFNEQFF
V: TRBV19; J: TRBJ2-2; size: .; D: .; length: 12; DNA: TGTGCCAGTGACCTCAACACCGGGGAGCTGTTTTTT; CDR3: CASDLNTGELFF
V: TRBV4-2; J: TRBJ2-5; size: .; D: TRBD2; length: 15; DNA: TGTGCCAGCAGCCGCTCGGCGGGGGGCAGAGAGACCCAGTACTTC; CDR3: CASSRSAGGRETQYF
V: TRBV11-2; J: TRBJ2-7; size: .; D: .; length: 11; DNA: TGTGCCAGCAGCTTCTCTAGAGAGCAGTACTTC; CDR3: CASSFSREQYF
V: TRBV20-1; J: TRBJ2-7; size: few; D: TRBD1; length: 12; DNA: TGCAGTGCCCCGGGACAGGGGTACGAGCAGTACTTC; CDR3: CSAPGQGYEQYF
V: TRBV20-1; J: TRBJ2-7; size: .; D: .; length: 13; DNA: TGCAGTGCTAAGGGTCAGGGCACCTACGAGCAGTACTTC; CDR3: CSAKGQGTYEQYF
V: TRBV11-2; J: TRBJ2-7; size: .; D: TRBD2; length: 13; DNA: TGTGCCAGCAGCGCGGGACTAAGCCCCGAGCAGTACTTC; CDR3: CASSAGLSPEQYF
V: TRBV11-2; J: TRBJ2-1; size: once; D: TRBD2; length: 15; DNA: TGTGCCAGCAGCTTACTAGCGGACTCCTACAATGAGCAGTTCTTC; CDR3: CASSLLADSYNEQFF
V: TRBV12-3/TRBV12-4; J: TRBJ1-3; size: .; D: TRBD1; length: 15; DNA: TGTGCCAGCAGTGAACAGGGGGCGATCGGAAACACCATATATTTT; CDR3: CASSEQGAIGNTIYF
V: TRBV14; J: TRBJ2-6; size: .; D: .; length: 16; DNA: TGTGCCAGCAGCCAAGCGGTTTTCTCTGGGGCCAACGTCCTGACTTTC; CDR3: CASSQAVFSGANVLTF
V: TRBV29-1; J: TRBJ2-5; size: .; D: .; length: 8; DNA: TGCAGCGTTGAGACCCAGTACTTC; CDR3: CSVETQYF
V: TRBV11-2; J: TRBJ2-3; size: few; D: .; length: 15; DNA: TGTGCCAGCAGCCAGACCTATTCACGCACAGATACGCAGTATTTT; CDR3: CASSQTYSRTDTQYF
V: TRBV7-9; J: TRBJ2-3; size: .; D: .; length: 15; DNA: TGTGCCAGCAGCTCCGACGGACTTAGCACAGATACGCAGTATTTT; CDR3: CASSSDGLSTDTQYF
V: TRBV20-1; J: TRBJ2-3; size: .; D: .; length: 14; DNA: TGCAGTGCTAGAACGACCGGGAGAGGAGATACGCAGTATTTT; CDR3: CSARTTGRGDTQYF
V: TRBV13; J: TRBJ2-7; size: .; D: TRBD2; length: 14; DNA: TGTGCCAGCAGTCGGAGGGAGGGAGCCTACGAGCAGTACTTC; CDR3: CASSRREGAYEQYF
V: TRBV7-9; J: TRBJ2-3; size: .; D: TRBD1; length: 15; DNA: TGTGCCAGCAGCCCCCGGGACAGGGGCACAGATACGCAGTATTTT; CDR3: CASSPRDRGTDTQYF
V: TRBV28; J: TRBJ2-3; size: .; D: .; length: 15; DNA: TGTGCCAGCAGTTTGAGGAGCGGTAACACAGATACGCAGTATTTT; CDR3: CASSLRSGNTDTQYF
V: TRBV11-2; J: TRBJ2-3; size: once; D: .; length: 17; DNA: TGTGCCAGCAGCTTAGGGGCGGCGCGGTTGAGCACAGATACGCAGTATTTT; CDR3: CASSLGAARLSTDTQYF
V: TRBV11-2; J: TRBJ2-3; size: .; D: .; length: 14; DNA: TGTGCCAGCAGCTTAGGGATACGCACAGATACGCAGTATTTT; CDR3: CASSLGIRTDTQYF
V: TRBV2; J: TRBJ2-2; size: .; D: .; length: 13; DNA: TGTGCCAGCAGTGAACTGGGAACCGGGGAGCTGTTTTTT; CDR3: CASSELGTGELFF
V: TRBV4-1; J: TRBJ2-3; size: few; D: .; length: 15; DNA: TGCGCCAGCAGCCCCGGGACCGTTAGCACAGATACGCAGTATTTT; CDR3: CASSPGTVSTDTQYF
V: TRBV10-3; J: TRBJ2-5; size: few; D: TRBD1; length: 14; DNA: TGTGCCATCATGGGGGACAGTCACCAAGAGACCCAGTACTTC; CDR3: CAIMGDSHQETQYF
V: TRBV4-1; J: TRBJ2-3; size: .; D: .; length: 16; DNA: TGCGCCAGCAGCCAAGATGGAGGGTCTAGCACAGATACGCAGTATTTT; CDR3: CASSQDGGSSTDTQYF
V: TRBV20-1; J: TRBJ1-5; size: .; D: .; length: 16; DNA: TGCAGTGCTCTGGGCAGTACCATGTATAGCAATCAGCCCCAGCATTTT; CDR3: CSALGSTMYSNQPQHF
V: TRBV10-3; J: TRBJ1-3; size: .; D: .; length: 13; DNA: TGTGCCATCACGAGTGAAGGGGATTTATCCATATATTTC; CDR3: CAITSEGDLSIYF
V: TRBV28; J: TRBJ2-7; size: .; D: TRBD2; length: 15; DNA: TGTGCCAGCAGTTCGACTAGCGGGAGTATATACGAGCAGTACTTC; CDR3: CASSSTSGSIYEQYF
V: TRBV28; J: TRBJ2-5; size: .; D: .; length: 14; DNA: TGTGCCAGCAGTTTACCCAGGGAGGCAGAGACCCAGTACTTC; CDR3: CASSLPREAETQYF
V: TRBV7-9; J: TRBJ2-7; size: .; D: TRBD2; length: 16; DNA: TGTGCCAGCAGCTTTGGAGCGGGGGGCTCCTTCGGGGAGCAGTACTTC; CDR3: CASSFGAGGSFGEQYF
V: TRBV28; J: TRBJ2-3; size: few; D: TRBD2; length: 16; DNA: TGTGCCAGCAGTCCTGGACTAGCACAGAGCACAGGTACGCAGTATTTT; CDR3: CASSPGLAQSTGTQYF
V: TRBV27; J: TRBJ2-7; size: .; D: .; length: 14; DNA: TGTGCCAGCAGTTTACTTGGAACAACCTACGAGCAGTACTTC; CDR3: CASSLLGTTYEQYF
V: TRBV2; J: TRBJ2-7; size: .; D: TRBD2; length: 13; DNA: TGTGCCACCCAGAAGGCGGGAGGGTACGAGCAGTACTTC; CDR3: CATQKAGGYEQYF
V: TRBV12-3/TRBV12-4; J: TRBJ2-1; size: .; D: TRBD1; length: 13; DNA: TGTGCCAGCGGACAGGGGGCCTACAATGAGCAGTTCTTC; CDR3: CASGQGAYNEQFF
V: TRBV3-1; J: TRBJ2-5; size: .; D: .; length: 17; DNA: TGTGCCAGCAGCCCACCCCTGAGTGGAGGGTACCAAGAGACCCAGTACTTC; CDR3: CASSPPLSGGYQETQYF
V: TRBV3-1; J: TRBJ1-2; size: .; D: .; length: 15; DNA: TGTGCCAGCAGCCCGCTTTTATATGTATCGGCAGGCTACACCTTC; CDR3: CASSPLLYVSAGYTF
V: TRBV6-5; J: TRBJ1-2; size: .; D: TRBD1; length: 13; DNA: TGTGCCAGCAGGCTGACAGGGACCTATGGCTACACCTTC; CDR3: CASRLTGTYGYTF
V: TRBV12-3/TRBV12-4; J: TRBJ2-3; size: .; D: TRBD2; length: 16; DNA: TGTGCCAGCAGTTCAGGGACTAGCGGGGTATCAGATACGCAGTATTTT; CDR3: CASSSGTSGVSDTQYF
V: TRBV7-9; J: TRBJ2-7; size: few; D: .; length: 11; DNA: TGTGCCAGCAGCTCTACCTACGAGCGGTACTTC; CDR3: CASSSTYERYF
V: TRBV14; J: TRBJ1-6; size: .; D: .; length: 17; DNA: TGTGCCAGCAGCCAAGATCGAGGGATCTTGGGTAATTCACCCCTCCACTTT; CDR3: CASSQDRGILGNSPLHF
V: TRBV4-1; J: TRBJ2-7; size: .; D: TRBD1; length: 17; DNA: TGCGCCAGCAGCCAGGGGGGACAGGTCGATTATCGGGACGAGCAGTACTTC; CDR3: CASSQGGQVDYRDEQYF
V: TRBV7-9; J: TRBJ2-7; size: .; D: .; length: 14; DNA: TGTGCCAGCAGCTACGCAGGGAACTCCTACGAGCAGTACTTC; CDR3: CASSYAGNSYEQYF